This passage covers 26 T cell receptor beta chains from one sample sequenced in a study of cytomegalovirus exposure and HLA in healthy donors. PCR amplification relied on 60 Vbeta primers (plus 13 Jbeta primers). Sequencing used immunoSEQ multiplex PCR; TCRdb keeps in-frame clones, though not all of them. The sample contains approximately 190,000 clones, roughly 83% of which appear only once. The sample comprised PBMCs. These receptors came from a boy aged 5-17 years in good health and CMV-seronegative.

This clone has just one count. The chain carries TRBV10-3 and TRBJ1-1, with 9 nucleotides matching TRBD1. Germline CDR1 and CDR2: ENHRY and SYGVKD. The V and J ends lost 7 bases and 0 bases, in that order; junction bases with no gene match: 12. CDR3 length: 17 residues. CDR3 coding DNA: TGTGCCATCAAAAGTGGCACAGGGGGCGGGATGAACACTGAAGCTTTCTTT. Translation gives CAIKSGTGGGMNTEAFF.

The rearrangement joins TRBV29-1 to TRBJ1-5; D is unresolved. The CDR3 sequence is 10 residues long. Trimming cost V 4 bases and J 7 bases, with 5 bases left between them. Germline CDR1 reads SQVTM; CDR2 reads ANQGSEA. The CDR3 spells CSVGEQPQHF. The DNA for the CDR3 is TGCAGCGTTGGCGAACAGCCCCAGCATTTT.

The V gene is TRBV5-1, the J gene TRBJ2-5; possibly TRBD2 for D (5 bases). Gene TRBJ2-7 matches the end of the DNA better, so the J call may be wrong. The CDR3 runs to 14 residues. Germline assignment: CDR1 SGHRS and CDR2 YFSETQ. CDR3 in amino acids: CASSPRGPDYEQYF. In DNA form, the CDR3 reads TGCGCCAGCAGCCCGAGAGGGCCCGACTACGAGCAGTACTTC.

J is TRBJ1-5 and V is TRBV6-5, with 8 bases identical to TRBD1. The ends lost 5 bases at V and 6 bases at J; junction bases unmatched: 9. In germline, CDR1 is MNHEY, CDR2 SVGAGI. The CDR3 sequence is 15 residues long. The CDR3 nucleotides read TGTGCCAGCAGTACGGGACAGGAGCCCTTTCAGCCCCAGCATTTT. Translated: CASSTGQEPFQPQHF.

CDR3 nucleotide sequence: TGTGCCAGCAGTTTAAGCATGAGGGGGGGCTACGACTATGGCTACACCTTC. Translation gives CASSLSMRGGYDYGYTF. The chain is built from TRBV27 and TRBJ1-2, with D maybe TRBD1 (6 bases). From germline, CDR1 is MNHEY and CDR2 SMNVEV (reference sequence). Trimming took 2 bases from V and 3 from J, leaving 19 bases between them. The CDR3 totals 17 residues.

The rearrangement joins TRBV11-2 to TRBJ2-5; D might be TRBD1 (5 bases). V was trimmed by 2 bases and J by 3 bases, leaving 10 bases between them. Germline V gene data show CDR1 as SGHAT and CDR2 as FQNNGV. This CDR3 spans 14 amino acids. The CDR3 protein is CASSLSPGKETQYF. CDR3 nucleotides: TGTGCCAGCAGCTTATCCCCAGGGAAAGAGACCCAGTACTTC.

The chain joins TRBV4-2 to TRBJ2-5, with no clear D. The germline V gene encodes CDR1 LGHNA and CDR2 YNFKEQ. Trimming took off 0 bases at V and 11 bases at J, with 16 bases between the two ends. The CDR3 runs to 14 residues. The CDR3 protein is CASSQDPRYNVQYF. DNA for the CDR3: TGTGCCAGCAGCCAAGATCCTCGTTATAATGTGCAGTACTTC.

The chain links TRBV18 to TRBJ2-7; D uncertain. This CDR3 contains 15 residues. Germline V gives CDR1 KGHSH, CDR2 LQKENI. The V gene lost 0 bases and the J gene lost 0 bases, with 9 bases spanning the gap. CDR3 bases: TGTGCCAGCTCACCACCCGCAGTAAGCTCCTACGAGCAGTACTTC. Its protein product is CASSPPAVSSYEQYF.

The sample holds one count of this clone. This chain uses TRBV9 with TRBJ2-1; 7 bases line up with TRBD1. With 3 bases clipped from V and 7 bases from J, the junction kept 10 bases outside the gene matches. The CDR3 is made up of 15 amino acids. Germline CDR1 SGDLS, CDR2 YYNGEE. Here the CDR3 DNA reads TGTGCCAGCAGCGACCCGACAGGGTGGGGGAATGAGCAGTTCTTC. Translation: CASSDPTGWGNEQFF.

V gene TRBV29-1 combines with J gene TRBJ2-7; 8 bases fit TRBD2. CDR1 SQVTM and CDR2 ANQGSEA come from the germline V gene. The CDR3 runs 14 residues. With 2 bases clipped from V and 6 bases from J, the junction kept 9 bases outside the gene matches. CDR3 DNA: TGCAGCGTTGAAAGGGGGACTAGTTCCAGCGAGCAGTACTTC. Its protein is CSVERGTSSSEQYF.

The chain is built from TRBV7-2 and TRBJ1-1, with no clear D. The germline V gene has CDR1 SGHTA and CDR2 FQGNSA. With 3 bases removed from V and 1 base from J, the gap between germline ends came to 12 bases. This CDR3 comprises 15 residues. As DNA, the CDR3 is TGTGCCAGCAGCTTCAACAGCTTTGGGAACACTGAAGCTTTCTTT. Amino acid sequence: CASSFNSFGNTEAFF. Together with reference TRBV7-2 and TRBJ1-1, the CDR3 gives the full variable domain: GAGVSQSPSNKVTEKGKDVELRCDPISGHTALYWYRQSLGQGLEFLIYFQGNSAPDKSGLPSDRFSAERTGGSVSTLTIQRTQQEDSAVYLCASSFNSFGNTEAFFGQGTRLTVV.

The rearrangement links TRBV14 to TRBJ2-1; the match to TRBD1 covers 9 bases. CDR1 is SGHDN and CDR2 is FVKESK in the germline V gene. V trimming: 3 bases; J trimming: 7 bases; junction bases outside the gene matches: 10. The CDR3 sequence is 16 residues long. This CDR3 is CASSQSTGGARNEQFF. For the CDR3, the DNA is TGTGCCAGCAGCCAGTCAACAGGGGGCGCGAGGAATGAGCAGTTCTTC.

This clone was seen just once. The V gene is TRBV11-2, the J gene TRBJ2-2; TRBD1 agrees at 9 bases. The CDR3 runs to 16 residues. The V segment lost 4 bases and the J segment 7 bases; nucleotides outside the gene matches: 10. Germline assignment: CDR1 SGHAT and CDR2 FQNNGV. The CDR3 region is CASSSSGTGRIGELFF. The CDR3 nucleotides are TGTGCCAGCAGCTCCTCTGGGACAGGGAGGATCGGGGAGCTGTTTTTT.

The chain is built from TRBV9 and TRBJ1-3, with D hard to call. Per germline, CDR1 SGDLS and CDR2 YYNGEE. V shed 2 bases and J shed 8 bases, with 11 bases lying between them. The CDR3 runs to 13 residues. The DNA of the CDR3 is TGTGCCAGCAGCGTCGGGATGGGAGACACCATATATTTT. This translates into CASSVGMGDTIYF.

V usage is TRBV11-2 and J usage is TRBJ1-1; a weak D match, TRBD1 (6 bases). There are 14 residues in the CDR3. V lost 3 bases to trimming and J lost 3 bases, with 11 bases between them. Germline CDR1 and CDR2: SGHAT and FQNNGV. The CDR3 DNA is TGTGCCAGCAGCTTGGGAGGGGGTGACACTGAAGCTTTCTTT. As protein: CASSLGGGDTEAFF.

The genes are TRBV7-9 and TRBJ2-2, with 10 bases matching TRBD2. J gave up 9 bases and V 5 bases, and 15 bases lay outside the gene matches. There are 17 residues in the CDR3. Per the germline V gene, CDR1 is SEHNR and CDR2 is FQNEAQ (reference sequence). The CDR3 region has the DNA TGTGCCAGCAGCCCTCGGGGTGGTGGAGCGGGAGGGTGGGAGCTGTTTTTT. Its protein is CASSPRGGGAGGWELFF. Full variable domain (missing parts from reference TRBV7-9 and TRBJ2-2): DTGVSQNPRHKITKRGQNVTFRCDPISEHNRLYWYRQTLGQGPEFLTYFQNEAQLEKSRLLSDRFSAERPKGSFSTLEIQRTEQGDSAMYLCASSPRGGGAGGWELFFGEGSRLTVL.

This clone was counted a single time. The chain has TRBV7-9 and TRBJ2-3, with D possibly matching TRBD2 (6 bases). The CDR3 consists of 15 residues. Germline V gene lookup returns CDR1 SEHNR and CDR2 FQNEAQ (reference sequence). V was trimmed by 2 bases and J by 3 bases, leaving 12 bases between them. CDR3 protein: CASSLILGRTDTQYF. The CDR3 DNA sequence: TGTGCCAGCAGCTTAATTCTAGGGAGGACAGATACGCAGTATTTT.

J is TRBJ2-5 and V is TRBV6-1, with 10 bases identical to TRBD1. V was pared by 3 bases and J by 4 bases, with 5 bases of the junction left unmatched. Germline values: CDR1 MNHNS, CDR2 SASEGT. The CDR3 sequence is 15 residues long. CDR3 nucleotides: TGTGCCAGCAGTGACATCGACAGGGGGCCAGAGACCCAGTACTTC. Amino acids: CASSDIDRGPETQYF.

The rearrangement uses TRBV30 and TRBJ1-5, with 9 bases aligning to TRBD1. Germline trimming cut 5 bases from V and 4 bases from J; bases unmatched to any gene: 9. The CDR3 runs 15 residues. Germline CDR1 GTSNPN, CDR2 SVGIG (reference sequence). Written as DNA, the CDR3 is TGTGCCTGGGCCATAGGGGACAGGGATAATCAGCCCCAGCATTTT. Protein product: CAWAIGDRDNQPQHF.

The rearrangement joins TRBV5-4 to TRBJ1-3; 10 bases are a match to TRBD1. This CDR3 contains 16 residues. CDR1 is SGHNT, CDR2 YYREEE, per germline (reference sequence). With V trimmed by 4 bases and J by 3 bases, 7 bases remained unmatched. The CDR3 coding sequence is TGTGCCAGCAGCGACGACAGGGGGCGCGGTGGAAACACCATATATTTT. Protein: CASSDDRGRGGNTIYF.

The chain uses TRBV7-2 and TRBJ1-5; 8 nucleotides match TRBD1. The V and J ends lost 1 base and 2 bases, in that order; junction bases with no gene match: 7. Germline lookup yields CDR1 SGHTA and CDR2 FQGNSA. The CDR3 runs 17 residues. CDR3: CASSLGTGTRGNQPQHF. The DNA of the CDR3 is TGTGCCAGCAGCTTAGGGACAGGGACTCGTGGCAATCAGCCCCAGCATTTT. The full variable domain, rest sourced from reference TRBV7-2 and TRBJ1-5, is GAGVSQSPSNKVTEKGKDVELRCDPISGHTALYWYRQSLGQGLEFLIYFQGNSAPDKSGLPSDRFSAERTGGSVSTLTIQRTQQEDSAVYLCASSLGTGTRGNQPQHFGDGTRLSIL.

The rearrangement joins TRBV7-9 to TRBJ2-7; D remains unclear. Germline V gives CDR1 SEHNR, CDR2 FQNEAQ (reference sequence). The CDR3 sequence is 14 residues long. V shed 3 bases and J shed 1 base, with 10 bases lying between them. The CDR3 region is CASSFGFQSYEQYF. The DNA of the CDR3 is TGTGCCAGCAGCTTCGGGTTTCAGTCCTACGAGCAGTACTTC.

Written as DNA, the CDR3 is TGTGCCAGCAGTTACTCGTCTTCTAATCAGCCCCAGCATTTT. Translating it yields CASSYSSSNQPQHF. The chain carries TRBV6-5 and TRBJ1-5, with no clear D. Germline V CDR1 and CDR2: MNHEY, SVGAGI. Deletions cut 0 bases from V and 4 bases from J, with 7 bases between. The length of the CDR3 is 14 residues.

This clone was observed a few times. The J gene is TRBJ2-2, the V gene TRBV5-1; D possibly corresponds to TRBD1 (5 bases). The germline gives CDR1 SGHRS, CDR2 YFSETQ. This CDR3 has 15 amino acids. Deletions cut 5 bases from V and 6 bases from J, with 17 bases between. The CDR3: CASSPRQNPPGELFF. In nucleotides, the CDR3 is TGCGCCAGCAGTCCGAGACAGAATCCACCCGGGGAGCTGTTTTTT.

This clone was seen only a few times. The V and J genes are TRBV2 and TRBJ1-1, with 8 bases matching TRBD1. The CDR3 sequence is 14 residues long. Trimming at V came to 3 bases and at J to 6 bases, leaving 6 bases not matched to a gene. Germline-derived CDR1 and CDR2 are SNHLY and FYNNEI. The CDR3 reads CASSELDRDAEAFF. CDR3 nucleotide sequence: TGTGCCAGCAGTGAGTTGGACAGGGACGCTGAAGCTTTCTTT.

In DNA form, the CDR3 reads TGTGCCAGCAGCTTGTTCCCGTGGAGGGTCTGGGGAAACACCATATATTTT. This encodes CASSLFPWRVWGNTIYF. The genes are TRBV5-8 and TRBJ1-3; D remains unclear. The CDR3 spans 17 residues. V was clipped by 1 base and J by 4 bases, with 18 bases between them. Per germline, CDR1 SGHTS and CDR2 YDEGEE. Full variable domain (missing parts from reference TRBV5-8 and TRBJ1-3): EAGVTQSPTHLIKTRGQQATLRCSPISGHTSVYWYQQALGLGLQFLLWYDEGEERNRGNFPPRFSGRQFPNYSSELNVNALELEDSALYLCASSLFPWRVWGNTIYFGEGSWLTVV.